This T cell receptor (beta chain) was observed in a study of T-cell reconstitution after alpha-beta-depleted transplantation in children. Overall study findings and caveats: At day 60, the high TCRbeta diversity found in some patients originated from recipient T cells and thymic progenitors that had survived.

Preparation of the TCRbeta library involved a method that used unique molecular identifiers. MiXCR, run by TCRdb on the PCR reads, gives a single entry per CDR3 protein. The sample records roughly 350,000 distinct CDR3 sequences, roughly 16% being singletons. Germline lookup yields CDR1 LGHDT and CDR2 YNNKEL (reference sequence). The CDR3 sequence is 16 residues long. The V and J ends lost 1 base and 1 base, in that order; junction bases with no gene match: 3. In its sample, this clonotype was seen a few times. Its matching antigen is unknown. The specimen was PBMCs, mostly from graft donor cells, collected 360 days after TCRalphabeta/CD19-depleted stem cell transplant. The sequence was obtained from a male patient between 2 and 10 years old who had a stem cell transplant for acute lymphoblastic leukemia, so the T cells may come from the graft donor. This sequence joins TRBV3-1 and TRBJ1-1; 10 bases are shared with TRBD1. CDR3 sequence (DNA): TGTGCCAGCAGCCAAGTGACAGGGGGCGAGAACACTGAAGCTTTCTTT. Translation gives CASSQVTGGENTEAFF.